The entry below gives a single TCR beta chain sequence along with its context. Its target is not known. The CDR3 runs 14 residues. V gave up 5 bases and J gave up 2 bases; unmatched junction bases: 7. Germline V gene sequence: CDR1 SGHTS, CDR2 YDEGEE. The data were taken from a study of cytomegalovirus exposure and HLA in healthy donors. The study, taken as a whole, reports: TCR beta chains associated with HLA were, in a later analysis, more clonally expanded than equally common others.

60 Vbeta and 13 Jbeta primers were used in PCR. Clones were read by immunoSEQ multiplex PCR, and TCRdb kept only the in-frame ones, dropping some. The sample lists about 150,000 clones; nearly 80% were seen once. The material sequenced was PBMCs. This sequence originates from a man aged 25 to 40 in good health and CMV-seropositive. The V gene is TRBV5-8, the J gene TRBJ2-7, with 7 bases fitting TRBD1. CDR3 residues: CASRSGTETYEQYF. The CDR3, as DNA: TGTGCCAGCAGGTCCGGGACAGAGACCTACGAGCAGTACTTC. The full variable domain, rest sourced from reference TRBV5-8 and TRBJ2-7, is EAGVTQSPTHLIKTRGQQATLRCSPISGHTSVYWYQQALGLGLQFLLWYDEGEERNRGNFPPRFSGRQFPNYSSELNVNALELEDSALYLCASRSGTETYEQYFGPGTRLTVT.